This TCR beta chain came from a study of shared clonotypes between healthy human individuals. Trimming removed 7 bases from V and 2 bases from J, with 7 bases in between. The CDR3 is 12 amino acids. Germline-derived CDR1 and CDR2 are MDHEN and SYDVKM. About this clone: What it recognizes is unknown.

Generated by immunoSEQ multiplex PCR, the TCRdb table keeps only in-frame clones and is missing some. Of about 2.4 million clones in the sample, over 85% were seen once. Study-level results: Genetic and exposure-history diversity was limited by the few donors. Clonotype sharing among donors likely depends on sequencing depth. Non-shared clonotypes were found to have lower generation probabilities than the clonotypes that were shared by all four of the sorted-subset donors.

CD4+ cells underwent separation, giving CD45RA+ naive and CD45RA-negative memory subsets. The sequenced sample consisted of naive CD4+ T cells sorted from blood. The subset was: CD45RA+ positively selected. The TCR originated in a man younger than 35 in good health. The rearrangement links TRBV28 to TRBJ2-3; D is ambiguous. This chain's CDR3 is CASTTITDTQYF. CDR3 nucleotides: TGTGCCAGCACCACCATCACAGATACGCAGTATTTT.